This TCR beta chain was documented in a study of spatial heterogeneity in lung cancer (dated 2019 in TCRdb). Broadly, across the study: Donors were about 70 patients with early-stage, untreated non-small cell lung cancer from the lung TRACERx cohort. Follow-up PBMC samples were sequenced whenever available, with a median time to follow-up of approximately two years after resection. Beta-chain transcripts were consistently detected in greater numbers than alpha-chain transcripts, which likely reflects a higher abundance of beta-chain transcripts. In the raw uncorrected reads, each unique combination of TCR and UMI appeared more than ten times on average. In non-small cell lung cancer, the study made a quantitative comparison of TCR alpha and beta repertoires among multiple tumor regions, matched nontumor lung and blood. The study linked features of the TCR repertoire to counts of nonsynonymous mutations, which were determined by whole-exome sequencing of tumor tissue. Both alpha and beta chains were TCR-sequenced in samples taken at surgery, namely 220 tumor regions, fewer than 85 matched nontumor lung samples and 50 to 60 PBMC samples. The paper's findings and limits, for the study overall: Ubiquitous expanded tumor TCRs showed up in blood more often at tumor resection than at routine follow-up. Additional single-cell paired TCR alpha and beta sequencing was considered necessary to confirm, at a functional level, the hypothesis that regional TCRs recognize regional mutations. Only 14 patients were included in comparisons of baseline and follow-up blood repertoires.

This clonotype was seen only a few times. Its antigen specificity is not known. No much larger clonotype is one base removed from it; base qualities were not supplied. The time point label, as the study defines it: blood at routine non-recurrence follow-up after resection. TCR sequencing used whole RNA extracted from tumor and nontumor lung tissue, or from cryopreserved PBMC samples, without cell sorting. Only patients for whom sufficient RNA was available from at least two tumor regions were selected for TCR sequencing. Library creation used 5' RACE. The sample was run on a NextSeq 500. To allow correction of PCR and sequencing errors, the TCR library protocol tagged every TCR cDNA molecule with a unique molecular identifier. Per the original workflow: TCR identification, UMI-based error correction and CDR3 extraction were performed with Decombinator tools. TCRs above a frequency of 2 per 1,000, corresponding to the top 1% of the tumor frequency distribution, were defined as expanded. Renyi diversity was calculated using the R vegan package after each repertoire was subsampled 100 times to 5,000 TCRs. CDR3 similarity networks were built from amino acid triplet string-kernel similarity, connecting CDR3s with pairwise similarity above 0.82. Using fastp at Q25 and MiXCR, TCRdb reprocessed the public reads and kept productive beta chains. Identical CDR3 protein sequences are pooled into one entry, listed with their most common genes and DNA. TCRdb assigned the V and J calls; the authors' analysis was not used. For this sample the table gives roughly 120,000 distinct CDR3 sequences, of which 12% were detected only once. Approximately 17% of the sample goes to the ten largest clones.

Taken from the germline V gene (reference sequence), the CDR1 and CDR2 loops are LNHNV and YYDKDF. V is cut by 1 base and J by 3 bases, and the space between the germline ends is 13 bases. CDR3 length: 15 amino acids, cysteine to phenylalanine. Only the CDR3 part of the read is kept: 45 bases, read in frame from the first base. Sequenced here: PBMCs, sampled at follow-up. Rearrangement joined TRBV15 to TRBJ2-7; a tentative D call is TRBD2 (6 bases match). The clonotype comes from a male donor with early-stage non-small cell lung cancer. At the DNA level, the sequence is TGTGCCACCAGCAGAGGTGGGGGGTCAGACTACGAGCAGTACTTC. This yields the protein CATSRGGGSDYEQYF. With all but the CDR3 taken from the reference TRBV15 and TRBJ2-7 genes, the full variable domain is: DAMVIQNPRYQVTQFGKPVTLSCSQTLNHNVMYWYQQKSSQAPKLLFHYYDKDFNNEADTPDNFQSRRPNTSFCFLDIRSPGLGDTAMYLCATSRGGGSDYEQYFGPGTRLTVT.